The clone carrying this T cell receptor beta chain appeared many times. Its cognate antigen is unknown. CDR3 length: 18 amino acids. Trimming shortened V by 4 bases and J by 6 bases, and 24 bases separated the two germline ends. Germline V gives CDR1 SGHDN, CDR2 FVKESK. Sequencing was done on patients that had shown CD8+CD57+ cell expansion by flow cytometry. Every patient was diagnosed with severe acquired aplastic anemia. This sample stems from a study of CD8+CD57+ T cells in acquired aplastic anemia. Study context: The study obtained an average of roughly 3 ug of DNA from sorted CD4+ and CD8+ cells. Study-level findings and limits: In common between the patients and the controls were approximately 28 CD8+ CDR3 sequences. CD8+ Simpson's diversity showed no significant patient-control difference.

The template for TCR beta VDJ and CDR3 sequence profiling was genomic DNA. TCRdb itself ran the reads through MiXCR, one entry per CDR3 protein. This table has approximately 180,000 distinct CDR3 sequences, less than 50% appearing once. V is TRBV14 and J is TRBJ2-2; possibly TRBD1 for D (6 bases). This receptor was taken from a human donor with aplastic anemia. Sequencing was performed on sorted CD4+, CD8+, or CD8+CD57+ T cells (not recorded which) from PBMCs. The CDR3 region has the DNA TGTGCCAGCAGCCGACCGCGCCGAGAACAGGGTTCGCCCGGGGAGCTGTTTTTT. Its translation: CASSRPRREQGSPGELFF.